These 5 T cell receptor beta chains came from one sample sequenced in a study of vaccination effects on CD4 cells after COVID-19. The method was immunoSEQ multiplex PCR; TCRdb's version includes in-frame clones alone and lacks a portion of them. Of 20,000 to 30,000 clones in the sample, about 70% were seen once. Antigen-specific CD4+ T cells were expanded (with viral peptide pools) by the ViraFEST assay ahead of sequencing. Isolating CD4+ T cells followed ten to eleven days of culture. Everyone in the study got two shots of either the BNT162b2 or mRNA-1273 vaccine. These receptors are not linked to any known antigen. The material sequenced was CD4+ T cells from PBMCs cultured with SARS-CoV-2 spike peptides, taken after COVID-19 vaccination. The receptors were sampled from a human donor who received a COVID-19 vaccine.

A single count supports this clone. This chain connects TRBV6-5 to TRBJ2-7; TRBD2 aligns across 9 bases. The germline CDR1 and CDR2 sequences are MNHEY and SVGAGI. After removal of 0 bases from V and 7 bases from J, the junction contained 7 bases not matched to a gene. The length of the CDR3 is 15 residues. Here the CDR3 reads CASSYSLAGTGEQYF. Here the CDR3 DNA reads TGTGCCAGCAGTTACTCGCTAGCGGGGACGGGAGAGCAGTACTTC.

This chain connects TRBV18 to TRBJ2-1; the match to TRBD2 covers 15 bases. The junction had 9 bases not matched to a gene; V was cut back by 3 bases and J by 6 bases. CDR1 and CDR2 from the germline V gene are KGHSH and LQKENI. This CDR3 is built from 18 residues. CDR3 coding DNA: TGTGCCAGCTCACCTAAAGGACTAGCGGGAGGGTTCTTCAATGAGCAGTTCTTC. Protein product: CASSPKGLAGGFFNEQFF.

This clone is deemed medium-sized (0.01 to 0.1%). V usage is TRBV5-1 and J usage is TRBJ1-1; possibly TRBD1 for D (6 bases). Germline V gene sequence: CDR1 SGHRS, CDR2 YFSETQ. Between the trimmed V and J ends, which lost 4 bases and 1 base, there was a span of 14 bases. The CDR3 spans 15 residues. CDR3 DNA: TGCGCCAGCAGCAATAGAGAGACAGGGAACACTGAAGCTTTCTTT. Translating it yields CASSNRETGNTEAFF.

This chain connects TRBV12-3 or TRBV12-4 to TRBJ2-3; unclear D gene. V was cut by 3 bases and J by 1 base, with 5 bases left in between. This CDR3 region has 13 residues. The CDR3 protein is CASSFLGTDTQYF. CDR3 bases: TGTGCCAGCAGTTTTCTCGGCACAGATACGCAGTATTTT.

The gene calls are TRBV5-1 and TRBJ2-5, with D uncertain. Trimming cost V 4 bases and J 1 base, with 14 bases left between them. Germline values: CDR1 SGHRS, CDR2 YFSETQ. This CDR3 spans 15 amino acids. The CDR3 reads CASSEFPHRQETQYF. The DNA for the CDR3 is TGCGCCAGCAGCGAATTCCCTCACCGCCAAGAGACCCAGTACTTC.